The text below deals with one T cell receptor beta chain. Deletions cut 6 bases from V and 4 bases from J, with 15 bases between. This CDR3 contains 14 residues. Germline CDR1 reads LGHDT; CDR2 reads YNNKEL (reference sequence). Original methodology: Cell counts per sample came from amplifying reference gene primers. Profiling relied on immunoSEQ multiplex PCR, and the TCRdb table lists in-frame clones only, not all of them. V, J and clone size are those of that table, while D and trimming were read from the DNA. The sample holds about 48,000 clones, approximately 88% seen once. This specimen comes from a study of blood T cell repertoires in COVID-19. Background on the study: The samples span acute and convalescent COVID-19 from the United States, Italy and Spain. PBMCs, B-cell-depleted T cells, or T cells provided the cDNA or gDNA that made up the material.

The chain combines TRBV3-1 (or the pseudogene TRBV3-2) with TRBJ1-2, with D hard to call. This receptor was identified in a man aged 70-80 years with acute or convalescent COVID-19. Sequences were obtained from peripheral blood. This CDR3 is CASSQSRGSYGYTF. CDR3 sequence (DNA): TGTGCCAGCAGTCAATCCCGAGGTTCCTATGGCTACACCTTC.